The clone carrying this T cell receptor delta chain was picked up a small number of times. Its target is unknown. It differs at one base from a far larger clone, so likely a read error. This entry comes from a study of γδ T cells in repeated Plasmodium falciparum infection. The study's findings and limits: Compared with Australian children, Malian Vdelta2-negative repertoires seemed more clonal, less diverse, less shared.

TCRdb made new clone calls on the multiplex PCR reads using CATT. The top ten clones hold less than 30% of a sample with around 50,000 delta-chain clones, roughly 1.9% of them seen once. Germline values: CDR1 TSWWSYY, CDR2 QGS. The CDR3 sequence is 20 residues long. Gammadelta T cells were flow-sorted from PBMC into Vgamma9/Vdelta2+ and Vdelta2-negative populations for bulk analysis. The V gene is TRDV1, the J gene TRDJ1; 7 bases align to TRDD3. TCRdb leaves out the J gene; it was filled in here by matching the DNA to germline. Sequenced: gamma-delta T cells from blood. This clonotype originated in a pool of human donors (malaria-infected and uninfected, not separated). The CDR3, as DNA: TGTGCCCTTGGGGAACTCCTCCCGTGGGGGACCAGAATGTACACCGATAAACTCATCTTT. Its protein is CALGELLPWGTRMYTDKLIF.